This T cell receptor (beta chain) came from a study of cytomegalovirus exposure and HLA in healthy donors. Overall study context: Early on, a data release was issued that held tens of millions of unique TCRs from HLA-typed donors. Whole-study findings and limits: In vitro assays verified that three CMV-associated chains recognized CMV antigens specifically. Donors were assumed by presence/absence analyses to have roughly uniform sequencing depth. The study recorded over 150 TCR beta chains that were cytomegalovirus-associated.

13 Jbeta primers and 60 Vbeta primers were used for the PCR. Measured with immunoSEQ multiplex PCR; TCRdb has only the in-frame clones, and not every one. The sample holds about 170,000 clones, roughly 83% seen once. V shed 5 bases and J 0 bases; nucleotides not matched to a gene: 7. Germline V gene sequence: CDR1 SEHNR, CDR2 FQNEAQ (reference sequence). The CDR3 has 16 residues. A word on this clone: Its antigen is unidentified.

The source material was PBMCs. This clonotype was obtained from a woman in her 50s in good health and CMV-seronegative. The V call is TRBV7-9, the J call TRBJ1-3; 7 bases are shared with TRBD1. CDR3 sequence: CASSPSGQLSGNTIYF. Here the CDR3 DNA reads TGTGCCAGCAGCCCGTCGGGACAGCTCTCTGGAAACACCATATATTTT.